A single T cell receptor (beta chain) is shown here with its context. Its antigen remains unidentified. Both TRBC1 and TRBC2 were covered by a beta constant-region primer of two equimolar oligonucleotides. Nested alpha and beta constant-region primers with the SP2 primer drove four PCR rounds on ligated cDNA. TCRdb reanalysed the UMI-ligation and nested PCR reads using MiXCR and keeps one entry per CDR3 protein. The profile shows tens of thousands of distinct CDR3 sequences, over 9% of them singletons. From the second PCR step, alpha and beta chains were amplified apart. CMV status came from CD4+ T cell IFNgamma after overnight CMV lysate stimulation of fresh PBMCs. After CD4 positive bead selection, the CD4-negative fraction gave CD8 T cells. With 6 bases removed from V and 0 bases from J, the gap between germline ends came to 15 bases. The CDR3 is 16 residues long. The data are from a study of naive and memory T cell subsets. General observations from the study: Naive repertoires, especially CD8, held a few larger clonotypes, possibly memory cells re-expressing CD45RA.

Material for sequencing was naive CD4+ T cells from blood. The clonotype originates from a human donor in good health. The rearrangement links TRBV12-3 or TRBV12-4 to TRBJ2-4; maybe TRBD2 (6 bases). The CDR3 DNA follows: TGTGCCAGCAGCGACCTGACTAGTCTAGCCAAAAACATTCAGTACTTC. It is translated as CASSDLTSLAKNIQYF.